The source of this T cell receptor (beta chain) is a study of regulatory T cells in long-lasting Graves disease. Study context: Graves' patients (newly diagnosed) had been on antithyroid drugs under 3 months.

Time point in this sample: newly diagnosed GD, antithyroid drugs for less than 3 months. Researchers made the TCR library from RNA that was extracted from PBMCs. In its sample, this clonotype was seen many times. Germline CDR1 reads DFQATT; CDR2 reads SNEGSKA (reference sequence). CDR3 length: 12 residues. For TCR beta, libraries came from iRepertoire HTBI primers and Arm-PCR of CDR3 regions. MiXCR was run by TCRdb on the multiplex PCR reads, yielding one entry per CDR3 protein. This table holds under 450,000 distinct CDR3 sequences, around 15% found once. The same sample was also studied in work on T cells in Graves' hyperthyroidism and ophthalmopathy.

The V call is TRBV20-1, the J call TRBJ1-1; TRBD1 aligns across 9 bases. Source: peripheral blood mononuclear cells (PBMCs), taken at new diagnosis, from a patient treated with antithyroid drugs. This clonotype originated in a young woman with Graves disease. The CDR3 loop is CRVDRGDTEAFF. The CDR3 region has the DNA TGCAGAGTCGACAGGGGGGACACTGAAGCTTTCTTT.